The rows below give T cell receptor beta chains drawn from one sample of a study of blood T cell repertoires in COVID-19. Sequenced by immunoSEQ multiplex PCR; TCRdb stores in-frame clones only, minus some. The data hold over 250,000 clones, with around nine tenths observed a single time. Specimen: PBMCs or T cells enriched from blood (not recorded which). Source of these receptors: a woman between 55 and 75 years old who had recovered from COVID-19. Both conserved end residues are part of each CDR3. The order of the fields is clone size, D gene, V gene, J gene, CDR3 protein, CDR3 DNA. D genes are given only for firm matches. The listing skips clone size in some rows; elsewhere it reads once, few, many or a size class.

NA	NA	TRBV12-5	TRBJ1-1	CASGKEAKTEAFF	TGTGCTAGTGGTAAAGAAGCAAAAACTGAAGCTTTCTTT
NA	TRBD2	TRBV9	TRBJ2-3	CASSEGAGLQTDTQYF	TGTGCCAGCAGCGAGGGAGCGGGACTACAAACAGATACGCAGTATTTT
NA	NA	TRBV5-1	TRBJ1-1	CASSLADGGGKAFF	TGCGCCAGCAGCTTGGCCGACGGGGGTGGAAAAGCTTTCTTT
NA	TRBD2	TRBV9	TRBJ2-3	CASSVADSGGAPDTQYF	TGTGCCAGCAGCGTAGCCGATAGCGGGGGGGCACCAGATACGCAGTATTTT
NA	TRBD1	TRBV6-6	TRBJ2-2	CASSLGTANTGELFF	TGTGCCAGCAGTTTGGGGACAGCCAACACCGGGGAGCTGTTTTTT
NA	NA	TRBV10-3	TRBJ1-1	CAIRNGGNPEAFF	TGTGCCATCAGAAACGGGGGAAACCCTGAAGCTTTCTTT
NA	NA	TRBV12-3/TRBV12-4	TRBJ2-5	CASSLQGGTQYF	TGTGCCAGCAGTTTACAGGGAGGGACCCAGTACTTC
NA	TRBD1	TRBV15	TRBJ2-2	CATRPRRTGSGELFF	TGTGCCACCAGGCCTCGAAGGACAGGGTCCGGGGAGCTGTTTTTT
once	NA	TRBV28	TRBJ2-7	CASSRTASYEQYF	TGTGCCAGCTCGCGGACAGCATCCTACGAGCAGTACTTC
NA	NA	TRBV2	TRBJ1-4	CASSRNDGNNEKLFF	TGTGCCAGCAGCAGAAATGACGGGAATAATGAAAAACTGTTTTTT
NA	TRBD1	TRBV5-1	TRBJ1-4	CASSRDRATNEKLFF	TGCGCCAGCAGCCGGGACAGGGCCACTAATGAAAAACTGTTTTTT
once	NA	TRBV7-6	TRBJ2-3	CASSPHMDTQYF	TGTGCCAGCAGCCCACACATGGATACGCAGTATTTT
NA	TRBD1	TRBV7-9	TRBJ2-4	CASSSRGQGKGTKNIQYF	TGTGCCAGCAGCAGCCGGGGACAGGGGAAGGGGACCAAAAACATTCAGTACTTC
NA	NA	TRBV24-1	TRBJ2-1	CATSDQMTNYNEQFF	TGTGCCACCAGTGATCAAATGACTAATTACAATGAGCAGTTCTTC
NA	NA	TRBV21-1	TRBJ2-7	CASSKVPLEGYEQYF	TGTGCCAGCAGCAAGGTCCCCCTGGAGGGATACGAGCAGTACTTC
few	TRBD1	TRBV6-5	TRBJ2-7	CASILTGAGGHEQYF	TGTGCCAGCATCCTGACAGGGGCCGGCGGGCACGAGCAGTACTTC
once	TRBD2	TRBV27	TRBJ2-7	CASRKAGSYEQYF	TGTGCCAGCAGGAAAGCGGGGTCCTACGAGCAGTACTTC
NA	TRBD1	TRBV9	TRBJ2-5	CASCRDRGQETQYF	TGTGCCAGTTGCCGGGACAGGGGGCAAGAGACCCAGTACTTC
NA	TRBD1	TRBV27	TRBJ1-2	CASSLSGTGFYGYTF	TGTGCCAGCAGTTTATCAGGGACAGGGTTCTATGGCTACACCTTC
NA	TRBD2	TRBV3-1/TRBV3-2	TRBJ2-5	CASSQETGAGVETQYF	TGTGCCAGCAGCCAAGAAACGGGAGCGGGGGTTGAGACCCAGTACTTC
NA	NA	TRBV27	TRBJ1-6	CASSPPRGYNSPLHF	TGTGCCAGCAGCCCGCCTCGGGGCTATAATTCACCCCTCCACTTT
few	NA	TRBV7-2	TRBJ1-1	CASSSQAIEAFF	TGTGCCAGCAGCTCACAGGCGATTGAAGCTTTCTTT
NA	TRBD2	TRBV5-1	TRBJ2-7	CASSLVAGDPQVVPEQYF	TGCGCCAGCAGCTTGGTTGCGGGGGACCCGCAGGTGGTCCCCGAGCAGTACTTC
NA	NA	TRBV29-1	TRBJ1-1	CSVDAGPGTEAFF	TGCAGCGTTGATGCAGGGCCGGGCACTGAAGCTTTCTTT
once	TRBD1	TRBV5-1	TRBJ2-5	CASSLGQQETQYF	TGCGCCAGCAGCCTGGGACAGCAAGAGACCCAGTACTTC
NA	TRBD1	TRBV15	TRBJ1-1	CATSRDRGFQAFF	TGTGCCACCAGCAGGGACAGGGGGTTCCAAGCTTTCTTT
NA	TRBD1	TRBV18	TRBJ1-2	CASGRTGTYGYTF	TGTGCCAGCGGCCGGACAGGGACCTATGGCTACACCTTC
NA	NA	TRBV9	TRBJ1-2	CASSVANGYTF	TGTGCCAGCAGCGTAGCCAATGGCTACACCTTC
NA	NA	TRBV6-1	TRBJ2-7	CASSEGSYYEQYF	TGTGCCAGCAGTGAAGGCAGTTACTACGAGCAGTACTTC
once	TRBD2	TRBV28	TRBJ2-5	CASSLAGGIEETQYF	TGTGCCAGCAGTTTAGCGGGAGGGATTGAAGAGACCCAGTACTTC
NA	NA	TRBV6-2/TRBV6-3	TRBJ2-7	CASSYSQRTPFYEQYF	TGTGCCAGCAGTTACTCGCAGAGGACACCCTTCTACGAGCAGTACTTC
NA	NA	TRBV2	TRBJ1-5	CASSELAIGQPQHF	TGTGCCAGCAGTGAATTGGCAATTGGTCAGCCCCAGCATTTT